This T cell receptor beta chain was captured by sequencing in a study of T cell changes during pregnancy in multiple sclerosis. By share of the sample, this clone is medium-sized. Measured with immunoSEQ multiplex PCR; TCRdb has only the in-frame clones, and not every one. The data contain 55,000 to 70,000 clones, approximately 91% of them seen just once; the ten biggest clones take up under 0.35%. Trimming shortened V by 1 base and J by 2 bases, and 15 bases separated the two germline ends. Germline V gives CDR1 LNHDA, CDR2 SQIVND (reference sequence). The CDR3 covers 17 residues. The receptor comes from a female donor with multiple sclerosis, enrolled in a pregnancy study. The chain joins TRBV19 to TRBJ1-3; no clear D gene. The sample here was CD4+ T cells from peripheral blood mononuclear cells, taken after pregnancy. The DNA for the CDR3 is TGTGCCAGTAGTATAGCTGGCGGGAAAACGGCTGGAAACACCATATATTTT. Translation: CASSIAGGKTAGNTIYF.